The 28 T cell receptor beta chains in this list originate from one sample, sequenced in a study of cytomegalovirus exposure and HLA in healthy donors. This PCR relied on a set of 60 Vbeta primers and 13 Jbeta primers. Libraries were prepared by immunoSEQ multiplex PCR; TCRdb keeps only in-frame clonotypes and omits some of them. Its table records about 140,000 clones. The specimen was PBMCs. The receptors originated from a man aged 40-49 years in good health and CMV-seronegative.

As regards this clone: The same CDR3 can be traced to other DNA sequences in this sample. The V call is TRBV27, the J call TRBJ1-5; no definite D call. The germline V gene has CDR1 MNHEY and CDR2 SMNVEV (reference sequence). The V end was cut by 6 bases, the J end by 8 bases, with 11 bases between. CDR3 length: 12 residues. The CDR3 coding sequence is TGTGCCAGCAGCCTTATCGGGGAGCCCCAGCATTTT. As protein: CASSLIGEPQHF.

The chain has TRBV28 and TRBJ2-7; 8 bases match TRBD1. V shed 5 bases and J 3 bases; nucleotides not matched to a gene: 3. Germline V gene data show CDR1 as MDHEN and CDR2 as SYDVKM. The CDR3 totals 13 residues. CDR3 DNA sequence: TGTGCCAGCAGTCGCGGACAGGGCTACGAGCAGTACTTC. Translating gives CASSRGQGYEQYF.

The chain is built from TRBV11-2 and TRBJ1-1; D gene ambiguous. The CDR3 is 13 residues long. CDR1 is SGHAT, CDR2 FQNNGV, per germline. V was clipped by 3 bases and J by 0 bases, with 5 bases between them. CDR3 in DNA: TGTGCCAGCAGCTTTTCCGTGAACACTGAAGCTTTCTTT. It translates to CASSFSVNTEAFF. The whole variable domain, remainder taken from reference TRBV11-2 and TRBJ1-1, is EAGVAQSPRYKIIEKRQSVAFWCNPISGHATLYWYQQILGQGPKLLIQFQNNGVVDDSQLPKDRFSAERLKGVDSTLKIQPAKLEDSAVYLCASSFSVNTEAFFGQGTRLTVV.

V and J are TRBV10-3 and TRBJ2-1; the match to TRBD2 covers 12 bases. V lost 3 bases and J lost 8; bases outside the gene matches: 8. The CDR3 length is 16 residues. Germline CDR1 reads ENHRY; CDR2 reads SYGVKD. The chain's CDR3 is CAISDPSGGAPDEQFF. For the CDR3, the DNA is TGTGCCATCAGTGATCCTAGCGGGGGGGCTCCGGATGAGCAGTTCTTC.

The rearrangement joins TRBV6-1 to TRBJ1-1; TRBD1 agrees at 7 bases. Germline CDR1 and CDR2: MNHNS and SASEGT. The CDR3 spans 13 residues. With 4 bases clipped from V and 3 bases from J, the junction kept 2 bases outside the gene matches. CDR3 residues: CASSGQGHTEAFF. CDR3 DNA sequence: TGTGCCAGCAGTGGACAGGGTCACACTGAAGCTTTCTTT.

This chain joins TRBV19 and TRBJ2-2; 7 positions agree with TRBD1. J lost 0 bases, V lost 4 bases, and 2 bases had no gene match. The CDR3 is 15 amino acids. Germline V gene lookup returns CDR1 LNHDA and CDR2 SQIVND (reference sequence). CDR3 nucleotide sequence: TGTGCCAGTAGTACCGGGACAGCGAACACCGGGGAGCTGTTTTTT. This translates into CASSTGTANTGELFF.

This rearrangement joins TRBV28 to TRBJ1-5; TRBD1 might be the D (5 bases). CDR3 length equals 17 residues. CDR1 MDHEN and CDR2 SYDVKM come from the germline V gene. V dropped 5 bases and J dropped 6 bases, with 23 bases sitting between them. CDR3 DNA: TGTGCCAGCAGTCCCCCCTTGACAGCTCTCAACGGTCAGCCCCAGCATTTT. Encoded protein: CASSPPLTALNGQPQHF.

V is TRBV9 and J is TRBJ2-1, with D possibly TRBD1 on 6 matching bases. The ends were cut back, 4 bases at V and 2 bases at J, with 13 bases in the middle. The germline CDR1 and CDR2 sequences are SGDLS and YYNGEE. The CDR3 has 15 residues. The CDR3 DNA reads as TGTGCCAGCAGCAGAACCGGGACAACCTACAATGAGCAGTTCTTC. Translating it yields CASSRTGTTYNEQFF.

The rearrangement links TRBV5-1 to TRBJ2-5; a possible D gene is TRBD1 (6 bases). The germline gives CDR1 SGHRS, CDR2 YFSETQ. Trimming stripped 4 bases from V and 5 bases from J, with 6 bases between. This CDR3 contains 11 residues. CDR3 in amino acids: CASSQGETQYF. CDR3 bases: TGCGCCAGCAGCCAGGGGGAGACCCAGTACTTC.

The gene calls are TRBV6-5 and TRBJ2-7; weak D call: TRBD1 (5 bases). CDR1 MNHEY and CDR2 SVGAGI come from the germline V gene. This CDR3 has 16 amino acids. Trimming stripped 2 bases from V and 5 bases from J, with 19 bases between. The CDR3 DNA is TGTGCCAGCAGTTACGGGGCGCAGCCCGGCCAGGACGAGCAGTACTTC. Residues: CASSYGAQPGQDEQYF.

The chain couples TRBV2 to TRBJ2-3; D perhaps matches TRBD2 (7 bases). The germline V and J ends were trimmed by 7 bases and 1 base, with 15 bases remaining between them. Germline V CDR1 and CDR2: SNHLY, FYNNEI. This CDR3 is 15 amino acids long. Here the CDR3 reads CASNFFGGRTDTQYF. In nucleotides, the CDR3 is TGTGCCAGCAATTTTTTCGGGGGGCGCACAGATACGCAGTATTTT.

The DNA of the CDR3 is TGTGCCAGCAGCGTAAACCCGGGAATAGCCAAAAACATTCAGTACTTC. Translation gives CASSVNPGIAKNIQYF. The V gene is TRBV5-4, the J gene TRBJ2-4, with D possibly TRBD2 on 5 matching bases. The CDR3 spans 16 residues. V lost 4 bases to trimming and J lost 0 bases, with 14 bases between them. Germline CDR1 and CDR2: SGHNT and YYREEE (reference sequence). The whole variable domain, filled in from reference TRBV5-4 and TRBJ2-4, reads ETGVTQSPTHLIKTRGQQVTLRCSSQSGHNTVSWYQQALGQGPQFIFQYYREEENGRGNFPPRFSGLQFPNYSSELNVNALELDDSALYLCASSVNPGIAKNIQYFGAGTRLSVL.

The rearrangement uses TRBV5-1 and TRBJ1-4; 8 nucleotides line up with TRBD1. CDR1 and CDR2 from the germline V gene are SGHRS and YFSETQ. V lost 0 bases and J lost 4; bases outside the gene matches: 2. This CDR3 is 15 amino acids long. The DNA for the CDR3 is TGCGCCAGCAGCTTGGGGACAGGGTATAATGAAAAACTGTTTTTT. This sequence encodes CASSLGTGYNEKLFF.

CDR3 coding DNA: TGTGCCAGCAGCTTGTCCGGGGGGCGAAGAGGAAAACTGTTTTTT. It yields the protein CASSLSGGRRGKLFF. The chain employs TRBV5-4 and TRBJ1-4, with D possibly being TRBD1 (6 bases). The germline V gene has CDR1 SGHNT and CDR2 YYREEE (reference sequence). V shed 1 base and J shed 10 bases, with 17 bases lying between them. The CDR3 is 15 amino acids.

The chain joins TRBV6-5 to TRBJ2-7, with D perhaps matching TRBD1 (5 bases). CDR1 MNHEY and CDR2 SVGAGI come from the germline V gene. V lost 7 bases to trimming and J lost 3 bases, with 19 bases between them. The length of the CDR3 is 15 residues. CDR3 sequence (DNA): TGTGCCAGCACCCACCTCCATGGGCAGGGCTACGAGCAGTACTTC. It translates to CASTHLHGQGYEQYF.

CDR3 loop: CASSSGTTRQSQYF. The DNA for the CDR3 is TGTGCCAGTAGTTCCGGGACTACCCGTCAGAGTCAGTACTTC. The chain combines TRBV19 with TRBJ2-4; 7 bases are shared with TRBD2. The CDR3 is 14 residues long. Germline loops: CDR1 LNHDA, CDR2 SQIVND (reference sequence). J lost 12 bases, V lost 5 bases, and 13 bases had no gene match.

The chain has TRBV7-2 and TRBJ1-1, with 8 bases lining up with TRBD1. This CDR3 contains 14 residues. The germline V gene encodes CDR1 SGHTA and CDR2 FQGNSA. Trimming took 2 bases from V and 4 from J; bases not matched to a gene: 3. As DNA, the CDR3 is TGTGCCAGCAGCTTAAAGGGACAGGCCACTGAAGCTTTCTTT. Translating it yields CASSLKGQATEAFF.

This chain connects TRBV28 to TRBJ2-7, with D tentatively TRBD1 (5 bases). Trimming cost V 6 bases and J 9 bases, with 15 bases left between them. This CDR3 is 12 amino acids long. Per germline, CDR1 MDHEN and CDR2 SYDVKM. CDR3 sequence: CASSPNRQPQYF. The CDR3 bases are TGTGCCAGCAGCCCCAATAGACAGCCGCAGTACTTC.

The chain uses TRBV28 and TRBJ2-7; 9 bases align to TRBD1. There are 16 residues in the CDR3. The J segment lost 1 base and the V segment lost 3 bases, leaving 7 bases of the junction unmatched. The germline gives CDR1 MDHEN, CDR2 SYDVKM. The CDR3 loop reads CASSFRVGTGSYEQYF. The CDR3 DNA follows: TGTGCCAGCAGTTTTCGTGTGGGGACAGGGTCCTACGAGCAGTACTTC.

This chain links TRBV7-2 with TRBJ2-1; 10 positions agree with TRBD2. The CDR3 covers 15 residues. Germline trimming cut 4 bases from V and 9 bases from J; bases unmatched to any gene: 9. In germline, CDR1 is SGHTA, CDR2 FQGNSA. CDR3 bases: TGTGCCAGCAGCTCCCGGAGTAGCGGGGGGCTTGAGCAGTTCTTC. It is translated as CASSSRSSGGLEQFF.

This rearrangement joins TRBV9 to TRBJ1-2; D unresolved. The germline V gene encodes CDR1 SGDLS and CDR2 YYNGEE. Deletions cut 3 bases from V and 5 bases from J, with 11 bases between. This CDR3 has 13 amino acids. For the CDR3, the DNA is TGTGCCAGCAGCGGAATTGTGAGGTATGGCTACACCTTC. Protein product: CASSGIVRYGYTF. The full variable domain, in which reference TRBV9 and TRBJ1-2 provide the parts outside the CDR3, is DSGVTQTPKHLITATGQRVTLRCSPRSGDLSVYWYQQSLDQGLQFLIQYYNGEERAKGNILERFSAQQFPDLHSELNLSSLELGDSALYFCASSGIVRYGYTFGSGTRLTVV.

V usage is TRBV7-2 and J usage is TRBJ1-2; no reliable D call. Germline V gene lookup returns CDR1 SGHTA and CDR2 FQGNSA. Trimming left V 5 bases short and J 0 bases short, with 13 bases between. The CDR3 extends over 15 amino acids. The CDR3 spells CASSEEASANYGYTF. DNA of the CDR3: TGTGCCAGCAGCGAAGAGGCGTCAGCTAACTATGGCTACACCTTC.

The chain couples TRBV29-1 to TRBJ2-5; 9 nucleotides line up with TRBD1. The DNA end is a closer match to TRBJ2-7, so the J assignment may be wrong. Germline CDR1 is SQVTM and CDR2 is ANQGSEA. This CDR3 spans 13 amino acids. The CDR3 reads CSVTGTGLYEQYF. CDR3 nucleotide sequence: TGCAGCGTTACCGGGACAGGGCTCTACGAGCAGTACTTC.

The rearrangement uses TRBV5-4 and TRBJ2-5; 10 positions agree with TRBD2. Germline CDR1 is SGHNT and CDR2 is YYREEE (reference sequence). The CDR3 extends over 16 amino acids. With 0 bases clipped from V and 2 bases from J, the junction kept 4 bases outside the gene matches. CDR3 amino acids: CASSLGPAGGQETQYF. CDR3 nucleotides: TGTGCCAGCAGCTTGGGTCCAGCGGGGGGGCAAGAGACCCAGTACTTC.

This rearrangement joins TRBV2 to TRBJ2-3, with 10 bases that match TRBD2. Germline lookup yields CDR1 SNHLY and CDR2 FYNNEI. This CDR3 has 16 residues. Unmatched junction bases numbered 10, after V lost 4 bases and J lost 6 bases. CDR3 residues: CASSVGQRGGLDTQYF. The CDR3 DNA reads as TGTGCCAGCAGTGTAGGGCAGCGGGGGGGCCTGGATACGCAGTATTTT.

The chain joins TRBV28 to TRBJ1-2; D remains unclear. Between the trimmed V and J ends, which lost 4 bases and 9 bases, there was a span of 12 bases. This CDR3 spans 12 amino acids. Germline CDR1 and CDR2: MDHEN and SYDVKM. The CDR3 here is CASSSAAGSYTF. DNA for the CDR3: TGTGCCAGCAGTTCCGCAGCGGGAAGCTACACCTTC.

This chain joins TRBV19 and TRBJ2-4; a possible D gene is TRBD2 (6 bases). The CDR3 totals 16 residues. Trimming shortened V by 0 bases and J by 4 bases, and 13 bases separated the two germline ends. Germline-derived CDR1 and CDR2 are LNHDA and SQIVND (reference sequence). CDR3 nucleotide sequence: TGTGCCAGTAGTATAGACGGGAGACTAGGTAAAAACATTCAGTACTTC. Translated, it gives CASSIDGRLGKNIQYF.

The rearrangement links TRBV6-6 to TRBJ2-5, with 8 bases fitting TRBD2. The CDR3 runs 14 residues. The V and J ends lost 7 bases and 5 bases, in that order; junction bases with no gene match: 9. Per the germline V gene, CDR1 is MNHNY and CDR2 is SVGAGI (reference sequence). CDR3 sequence (DNA): TGTGCCAGCAACCCCCGGGGGGGCGGGGAGACCCAGTACTTC. Encoded protein: CASNPRGGGETQYF.